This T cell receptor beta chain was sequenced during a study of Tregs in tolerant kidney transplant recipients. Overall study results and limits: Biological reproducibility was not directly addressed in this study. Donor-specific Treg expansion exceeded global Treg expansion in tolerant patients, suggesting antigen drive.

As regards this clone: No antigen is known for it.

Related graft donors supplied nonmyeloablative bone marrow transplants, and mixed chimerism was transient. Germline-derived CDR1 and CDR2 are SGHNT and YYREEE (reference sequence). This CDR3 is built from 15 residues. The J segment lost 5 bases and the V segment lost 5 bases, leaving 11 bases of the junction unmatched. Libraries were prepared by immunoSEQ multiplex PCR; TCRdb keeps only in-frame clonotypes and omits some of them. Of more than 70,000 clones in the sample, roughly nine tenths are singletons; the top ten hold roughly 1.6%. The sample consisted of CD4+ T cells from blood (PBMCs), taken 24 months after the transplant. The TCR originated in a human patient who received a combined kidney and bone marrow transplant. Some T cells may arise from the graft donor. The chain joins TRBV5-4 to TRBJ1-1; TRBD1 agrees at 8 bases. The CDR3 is CASRRTGLEKTEAFF. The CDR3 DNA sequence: TGTGCCAGCAGAAGGACAGGGTTGGAAAAGACTGAAGCTTTCTTT.